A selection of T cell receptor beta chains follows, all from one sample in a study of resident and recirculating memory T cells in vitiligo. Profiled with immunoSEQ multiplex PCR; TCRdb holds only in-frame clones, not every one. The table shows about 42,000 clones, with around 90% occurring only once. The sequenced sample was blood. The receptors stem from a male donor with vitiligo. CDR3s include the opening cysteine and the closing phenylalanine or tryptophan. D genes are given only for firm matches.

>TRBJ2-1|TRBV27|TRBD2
CASSSGLAETFYYNEQFF
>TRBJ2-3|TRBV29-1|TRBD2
CSVEDWGTSGGKSTDTQYF
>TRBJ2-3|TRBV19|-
CASSPKRAGTDTQYF
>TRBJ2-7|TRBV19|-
CASGWAGSYEQYF
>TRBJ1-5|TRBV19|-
CASSIPGRVGGQPQHF
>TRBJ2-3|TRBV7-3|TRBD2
CASSLGSGGAARTDTQYF
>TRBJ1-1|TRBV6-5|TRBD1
CASSLQGASLEAFF
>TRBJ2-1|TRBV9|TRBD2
CASSAGLAAHNEQFF
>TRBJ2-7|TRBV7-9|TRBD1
CASSSGGAGEQYF
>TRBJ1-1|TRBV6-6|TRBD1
CASRILGITGDTEAFF
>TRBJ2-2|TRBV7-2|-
CASSSRGANTGELFF